The clone carrying this TCR beta chain was picked up a small number of times. Its antigen is unknown. The data were taken from a study of CD8 T cells in ankylosing spondylitis. General study results and limits: It appeared that ankylosing spondylitis blood was characterized by a TCR beta motif of several highly homologous variants. Matched ankylosing spondylitis synovial fluid reportedly showed significant enrichment of disease-linked clones.

The TCR beta libraries were generated through quantitative 5'-RACE incorporating molecular barcodes. TCRdb ran MiXCR on the 5' RACE reads and lists one entry per CDR3 protein. The repertoire consists of hundreds of thousands of distinct CDR3 sequences, with roughly an eighth occurring once and the leading ten covering approximately 6.2%. This CDR3 region has 14 residues. CDR1 is SGHNT and CDR2 is YENEEA in the germline V gene. J was trimmed by 1 base and V by 5 bases; bases with no gene match: 3. The origin of this receptor is a male donor with ankylosing spondylitis. Sample: blood, either unsorted or a sorted T cell fraction (not recorded which). The V and J genes are TRBV11-3 and TRBJ2-3; 7 bases align to TRBD1. The CDR3 sequence: CASSRGQRTDTQYF. As DNA, the CDR3 is TGTGCCAGCAGCCGGGGACAGCGCACAGATACGCAGTATTTT.